What follows are 18 T cell receptor beta chains derived from one specimen sequenced in a study of cytomegalovirus exposure and HLA in healthy donors. 60 Vbeta and 13 Jbeta primers were used in PCR. Measured with immunoSEQ multiplex PCR; TCRdb has only the in-frame clones, and not every one. Counted here are 110,000 to 150,000 clones, around 78% occurring once; the ten biggest clones make up 2.4%. Sequenced input: PBMCs. All receptors come from a young woman in good health and CMV-seropositive.

The rearrangement links TRBV4-3 to TRBJ2-5; 7 bases are shared with TRBD1. The V segment lost 2 bases and the J segment 6 bases; nucleotides outside the gene matches: 9. Germline lookup yields CDR1 LGHNA and CDR2 YSLEER. The CDR3 loop spans 15 amino acids. The CDR3 DNA reads as TGCGCCAGCAGCCAACGAACAGGGGATTGGCAGACCCAGTACTTC. It encodes CASSQRTGDWQTQYF.

The chain carries TRBV6-1 and TRBJ1-3; no reliable D call. Germline CDR1 reads MNHNS; CDR2 reads SASEGT. The CDR3 is 13 amino acids. V shed 6 bases and J shed 0 bases, with 6 bases lying between them. The CDR3 loop reads CASRQYSGNTIYF. In nucleotides, the CDR3 is TGTGCCAGCAGGCAGTACTCTGGAAACACCATATATTTT.

This clone was counted only a few times. The chain recombines TRBV7-2 with TRBJ2-5, with 12 bases fitting TRBD2. The CDR3 is 15 amino acids. Looked up from germline, CDR1 is SGHTA and CDR2 is FQGNSA. The V segment lost 4 bases and the J segment 5 bases; nucleotides outside the gene matches: 5. CDR3 DNA sequence: TGTGCCAGCAGCTGGTCTAGCGGGGGGGCGGAGACCCAGTACTTC. Its protein product is CASSWSSGGAETQYF. Full variable domain (outside the CDR3, taken from reference TRBV7-2 and TRBJ2-5): GAGVSQSPSNKVTEKGKDVELRCDPISGHTALYWYRQSLGQGLEFLIYFQGNSAPDKSGLPSDRFSAERTGGSVSTLTIQRTQQEDSAVYLCASSWSSGGAETQYFGPGTRLLVL.

This sequence joins TRBV11-2 and TRBJ2-7; 10 nucleotides match TRBD1. Germline CDR1 and CDR2: SGHAT and FQNNGV. The V segment lost 7 bases and the J segment 7 bases; nucleotides outside the gene matches: 13. The CDR3 totals 15 residues. The CDR3 here is CASTRGGQGLKEQYF. CDR3 DNA: TGTGCCAGCACCAGAGGGGGACAGGGGTTAAAAGAGCAGTACTTC.

This sequence joins TRBV5-4 and TRBJ2-7, with no clear D. V dropped 4 bases and J dropped 3 bases, with 17 bases sitting between them. The germline gives CDR1 SGHNT, CDR2 YYREEE (reference sequence). This CDR3 has 15 amino acids. The CDR3 is CASSAGVDFGYEQYF. In nucleotides, the CDR3 is TGTGCCAGCAGCGCCGGTGTAGACTTCGGCTACGAGCAGTACTTC.

As concerns this clone: Other DNA sequences within the sample encode an identical CDR3. The chain recombines TRBV5-6 with TRBJ2-5; 8 bases are shared with TRBD1. CDR3 length equals 15 residues. V was pared by 2 bases and J by 4 bases, with 7 bases of the junction left unmatched. The germline V gene has CDR1 SGHDT and CDR2 YYEEEE. CDR3 residues: CASSLGQGARETQYF. The CDR3 DNA reads as TGTGCCAGCAGCTTAGGTCAGGGGGCGAGAGAGACCCAGTACTTC.

The chain joins TRBV7-9 to TRBJ1-6, with 10 bases that match TRBD1. The CDR3 is 16 amino acids. Unmatched junction bases numbered 12, after V lost 6 bases and J lost 10 bases. Germline lookup yields CDR1 SEHNR and CDR2 FQNEAQ (reference sequence). The CDR3 loop is CASSPTRDRGRSPLHF. CDR3 bases: TGTGCCAGCAGTCCAACACGGGACAGGGGCCGCTCACCCCTCCACTTT. Full variable domain (missing parts from reference TRBV7-9 and TRBJ1-6): DTGVSQNPRHKITKRGQNVTFRCDPISEHNRLYWYRQTLGQGPEFLTYFQNEAQLEKSRLLSDRFSAERPKGSFSTLEIQRTEQGDSAMYLCASSPTRDRGRSPLHFGNGTRLTVT.

The chain uses TRBV7-8 and TRBJ2-4; D possibly corresponds to TRBD1 (7 bases). The germline CDR1 and CDR2 sequences are SGHVS and FQNEAQ. The V end was cut by 5 bases, the J end by 0 bases, with 14 bases between. The CDR3 extends over 16 amino acids. DNA of the CDR3: TGTGCCAGCAGCCTACTGCAGGGGGGAGCCAAAAACATTCAGTACTTC. Residues: CASSLLQGGAKNIQYF.

The chain recombines TRBV10-3 with TRBJ1-2; unclear D gene. Germline CDR1 is ENHRY and CDR2 is SYGVKD. This CDR3 has 12 residues. The germline V and J ends were trimmed by 7 bases and 8 bases, with 14 bases remaining between them. CDR3 DNA sequence: TGTGCCATCACCATATCGGGTCAGGGCTACACCTTC. This translates into CAITISGQGYTF.

The chain carries TRBV6-6 and TRBJ1-1; 8 nucleotides align to TRBD1. This CDR3 spans 16 amino acids. J lost 1 base, V lost 0 bases, and 4 bases had no gene match. Per the germline V gene, CDR1 is MNHNY and CDR2 is SVGAGI (reference sequence). The CDR3 DNA follows: TGTGCCAGCAGTTACTCCCCTGGACAGGGGAACACTGAAGCTTTCTTT. Translation gives CASSYSPGQGNTEAFF.

The chain employs TRBV4-3 and TRBJ2-5; 9 positions match TRBD2. CDR1 is LGHNA and CDR2 is YSLEER in the germline V gene. This CDR3 is 17 amino acids long. With V trimmed by 1 base and J by 5 bases, 11 bases remained unmatched. The CDR3 region has the DNA TGCGCCAGCAGCCAAGCTTCCTGGCGGGGGGGCGATGAGACCCAGTACTTC. This encodes CASSQASWRGGDETQYF.

The sample holds a few counts of this clone. This same CDR3 is encoded by further DNA sequences in the sample. The chain has TRBV6-1 and TRBJ2-5; 11 nucleotides align to TRBD2. This CDR3 spans 16 amino acids. The J segment lost 2 bases and the V segment lost 3 bases, leaving 5 bases of the junction unmatched. The germline gives CDR1 MNHNS, CDR2 SASEGT. In DNA, the CDR3 is TGTGCCAGCAGTGAGCTAGCGGGGGGCCCTCAAGAGACCCAGTACTTC. Its protein product is CASSELAGGPQETQYF.

The CDR3 here is CASSLGPGANTEAFF. Written as DNA, the CDR3 is TGTGCCAGCAGCTTAGGCCCAGGGGCTAACACTGAAGCTTTCTTT. The J gene is TRBJ1-1, the V gene TRBV7-9, with D maybe TRBD1 (6 bases). Trimming shortened V by 1 base and J by 2 bases, and 11 bases separated the two germline ends. This CDR3 is built from 15 residues. Per germline, CDR1 SEHNR and CDR2 FQNEAQ (reference sequence).

The rearrangement joins TRBV6-1 to TRBJ2-7; perhaps TRBD2 as D (6 bases). Germline V gene data show CDR1 as MNHNS and CDR2 as SASEGT. The CDR3 extends over 14 amino acids. Trimming pared 1 base from V and 2 bases from J, leaving 9 bases between. The CDR3 region is CASSEGGVPYEQYF. CDR3 DNA sequence: TGTGCCAGCAGTGAAGGGGGGGTACCCTACGAGCAGTACTTC.

This clone was detected only a few times. The genes are TRBV20-1 and TRBJ1-2, with D uncertain. The CDR3 sequence is 11 residues long. Between the trimmed V and J ends, which lost 6 bases and 4 bases, there was a span of 9 bases. Germline V lookup: CDR1 DFQATT, CDR2 SNEGSKA (reference sequence). The CDR3 DNA reads TGCAGTGCCAGGTCCCTCTATGGCTACACCTTC. Its translation is CSARSLYGYTF.

This chain links TRBV19 with TRBJ2-7; TRBD1 agrees at 10 bases. CDR3 length: 12 residues. V was pared by 10 bases and J by 3 bases, with 3 bases of the junction left unmatched. Germline V gene data show CDR1 as LNHDA and CDR2 as SQIVND (reference sequence). Written as DNA, the CDR3 is TGTGCCACCGGGACAGGGGACTACGAGCAGTACTTC. This sequence encodes CATGTGDYEQYF.

This sequence joins TRBV5-1 and TRBJ1-2, with 7 bases aligning to TRBD1. The CDR3 is 15 residues long. The junction had 7 bases not matched to a gene; V was cut back by 3 bases and J by 2 bases. The germline gives CDR1 SGHRS, CDR2 YFSETQ. The CDR3 DNA sequence: TGCGCCAGCAGCTCTACAGGGGCGAAAAACTATGGCTACACCTTC. Protein product: CASSSTGAKNYGYTF.

V is TRBV28 and J is TRBJ1-5; D unclear. The CDR3 has 13 amino acids. The germline V gene encodes CDR1 MDHEN and CDR2 SYDVKM. V was clipped by 3 bases and J by 4 bases, with 7 bases between them. The CDR3 region is CASSFSRNQPQHF. The CDR3 bases are TGTGCCAGCAGTTTTTCCCGGAATCAGCCCCAGCATTTT.